The next 4 T cell receptor beta chains were all read from a single sample in a study of OX40 agonist ivuxolimab in advanced cancers. Here immunoSEQ multiplex PCR was the method, and the copy in TCRdb shows in-frame clones only, minus some. This sample has about 84,000 clones, with 84% found just once. Source: CD4+ or CD8+ T cells sorted from blood, taken in a trial of the OX40 agonist ivuxolimab. The receptor source for this set is an adult with an advanced solid tumor such as melanoma, head and neck, liver or kidney cancer.

The J gene is TRBJ2-3, the V gene TRBV6-5; the D gene could be TRBD1 or TRBD2 (5 bases each). V lost 4 bases, J lost 1 base, and 12 bases lay in between. CDR3 size: 15 residues. CDR1 is MNHEY, CDR2 SVGAGI, per germline. The chain's CDR3 is CASSLGVLGTDTQYF. In nucleotides, the CDR3 is TGTGCCAGCAGTTTGGGGGTACTCGGCACAGATACGCAGTATTTT.

This chain links TRBV10-3 with TRBJ2-5; D possibly matches TRBD1 or TRBD2 (5 bases each). V was shortened by 10 bases and J by 2 bases, with 20 bases between the two germline ends. Germline CDR1 and CDR2: ENHRY and SYGVKD. This CDR3 is 15 amino acids long. In DNA form, the CDR3 reads TGTGCCACCCTACCTTCGAGGGGTGAGCAAGAGACCCAGTACTTC. Its translation: CATLPSRGEQETQYF.

This chain joins TRBV4-1 and TRBJ1-5, with TRBD1 matching over 10 bases. Germline values: CDR1 MGHRA, CDR2 YSYEKL. J lost 2 bases, V lost 1 base, and 11 bases had no gene match. The CDR3 is made up of 19 amino acids. The CDR3 here is CASSQVPPGTGVGNQPQHF. The CDR3, as DNA: TGCGCCAGCAGCCAAGTCCCCCCCGGGACAGGGGTGGGCAATCAGCCCCAGCATTTT.

This sequence joins TRBV5-1 and TRBJ2-5; 9 positions match TRBD1. Trimming took 4 bases from V and 3 from J; bases not matched to a gene: 10. This CDR3 contains 16 residues. Germline V lookup: CDR1 SGHRS, CDR2 YFSETQ. CDR3 in amino acids: CASSLGTGSKKETQYF. CDR3 bases: TGCGCCAGCAGCCTGGGGACAGGGTCGAAAAAAGAGACCCAGTACTTC.